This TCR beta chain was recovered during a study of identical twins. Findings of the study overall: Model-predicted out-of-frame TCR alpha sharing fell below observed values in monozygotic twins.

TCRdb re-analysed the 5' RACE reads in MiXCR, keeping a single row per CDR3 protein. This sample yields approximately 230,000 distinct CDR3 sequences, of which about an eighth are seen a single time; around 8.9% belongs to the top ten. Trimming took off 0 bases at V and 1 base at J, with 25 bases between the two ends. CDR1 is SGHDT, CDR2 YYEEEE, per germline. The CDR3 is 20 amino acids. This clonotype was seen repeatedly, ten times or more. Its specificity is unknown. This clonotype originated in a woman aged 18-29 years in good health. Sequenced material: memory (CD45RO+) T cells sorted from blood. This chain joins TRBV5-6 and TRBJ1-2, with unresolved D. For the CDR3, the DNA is TGTGCCAGCAGCTTGGAGGTGGTGGACGTCTCCACATACCTTAACTATGGCTACACCTTC. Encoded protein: CASSLEVVDVSTYLNYGYTF. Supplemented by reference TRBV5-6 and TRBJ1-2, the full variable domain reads DAGVTQSPTHLIKTRGQQVTLRCSPKSGHDTVSWYQQALGQGPQFIFQYYEEEERQRGNFPDRFSGHQFPNYSSELNVNALLLGDSALYLCASSLEVVDVSTYLNYGYTFGSGTRLTVV.